In its sample, the clone carrying this T cell receptor beta chain was seen a few times. Its antigen is still unknown. Germline lookup yields CDR1 MNHEY and CDR2 SVGEGT. The CDR3 is 13 amino acids. V lost 5 bases and J 5 bases, leaving 12 bases between the germline ends. Relying on iRepertoire HTBI primers and Arm-PCR of CDR3 regions, the team built TCR beta libraries. TCRdb processed the multiplex PCR reads anew with MiXCR; each CDR3 protein has one entry. The sample records fewer than 450,000 distinct CDR3 sequences, 15% being singletons. The sample comes from a study of regulatory T cells in long-lasting Graves disease. Study conclusions and caveats: Favored gene segments in persistent disease were TRBV28, TRBJ1-2 and TRBJ2-5.

Time point described: newly diagnosed GD, antithyroid drugs for less than 3 months. PBMC-extracted RNA yielded the TCR library. The same data also contributed to another study, on T cells in Graves' hyperthyroidism and ophthalmopathy. That study adds: Newly diagnosed hyperthyroidism, duration under 2 months, in patients aged 18 to 65. Ophthalmopathy was distinguished from stable hyperthyroidism by 13 V-J signatures.

This sequence originates from a woman aged 40 to 50 with Graves disease. J is TRBJ1-2 and V is TRBV6-2 or TRBV6-3, with D possibly being TRBD1 (5 bases). The material was peripheral blood mononuclear cells (PBMCs), obtained at new diagnosis, from a patient treated with antithyroid drugs. The CDR3 loop is CASSPGTPYGYTF. CDR3 nucleotides: TGTGCCAGCAGTCCAGGGACCCCTTATGGCTACACCTTC.